This T cell receptor beta chain was captured in a study of T cells of healthy individuals. This clonotype was seen a handful of times. TCRdb reprocessed the 5' RACE reads via MiXCR and lists one record per CDR3 protein. Counted here are roughly 87,000 distinct CDR3 sequences, roughly 18% occurring once; the ten biggest clones make up roughly 6.1%. This CDR3 is built from 15 residues. CDR1 and CDR2 (germline): DFQATT, SNEGSKA (reference sequence). The V gene end was trimmed by 0 bases and the J gene end by 9 bases; junction bases not matched to a gene: 5. The J gene is TRBJ2-1, the V gene TRBV20-1; 13 bases align to TRBD2. The sequence was obtained from a human donor in good health. The CDR3 DNA reads TGCAGTGCTAGAGATCAACTAGCGGGAGGGGTTGAGCAGTTCTTC. This translates into CSARDQLAGGVEQFF.